This passage covers 7 T cell receptor beta chains from one sample sequenced in a study of cytomegalovirus exposure and HLA in healthy donors (TCRdb year 2017). Library generation was performed with the immunoSEQ multiplex PCR assay. For the multiplex PCR, a mixture combining 60 forward primers for TCR Vbeta segments and 13 reverse primers for TCR Jbeta segments was used. This is the immuneACCESS table as TCRdb keeps it, with only in-frame sequences that have V and J called. A part of the clones is gone; compared with another copy, unresolved V genes explain less than half, and the rest is unexplained. The sample table lists about 110,000 clones, 65% to 80% of them with a count of one. The ten top clones hold about 3.1% of the sample. The sequencing input was PBMCs. Every receptor here comes from a woman between 40 and 55 years old in good health and CMV-seronegative.

The J gene is TRBJ1-4, the V gene TRBV6-5; TRBD1 might be the D (6 bases). The germline V gene encodes CDR1 MNHEY and CDR2 SVGAGI. This CDR3 spans 15 amino acids. V lost 5 bases and J 4 bases, leaving 14 bases between the germline ends. The CDR3 here is CASSRTGSLNEKLFF. The CDR3 DNA follows: TGTGCCAGCAGTCGCACAGGGTCCCTTAATGAAAAACTGTTTTTT.

As to this clone: Other DNA sequences within the sample encode an identical CDR3. This sequence joins TRBV7-2 and TRBJ1-4; 8 positions match TRBD1. With 3 bases clipped from V and 8 bases from J, the junction kept 11 bases outside the gene matches. The CDR3 has 16 amino acids. From germline, CDR1 is SGHTA and CDR2 FQGNSA. DNA of the CDR3: TGTGCCAGCAGCTTCGTTGCGCAGGGGGCCGGGGAAAAACTGTTTTTT. Its translation: CASSFVAQGAGEKLFF.

This clone has a handful of counts. The sample carries other DNA sequences with the same CDR3. The gene calls are TRBV28 and TRBJ2-7; perhaps TRBD1 as D (6 bases). Germline V gives CDR1 MDHEN, CDR2 SYDVKM. This CDR3 region has 14 residues. Trimming shortened V by 3 bases and J by 7 bases, and 16 bases separated the two germline ends. CDR3 in amino acids: CASSFPYRVSEQYF. The CDR3 DNA is TGTGCCAGCAGTTTCCCTTACAGGGTATCGGAGCAGTACTTC.

The rearrangement joins TRBV4-3 to TRBJ1-2; tentatively, D is TRBD1 (5 bases). The CDR3 loop spans 15 amino acids. Trimming pared 3 bases from V and 4 bases from J, leaving 15 bases between. Germline loops: CDR1 LGHNA, CDR2 YSLEER. In nucleotides, the CDR3 is TGCGCCAGCAGCCATCTTCAAGACAGTTTCTATGGCTACACCTTC. Amino acids: CASSHLQDSFYGYTF.

With regard to this clone: The junction departs from the called germline gene at one end, perhaps through a read error. This CDR3 is also generated by other DNA sequences in the sample. This chain connects TRBV7-9 to TRBJ1-1; 7 nucleotides match TRBD1. The CDR3 runs to 14 residues. CDR1 is SEHNR, CDR2 FQNEAQ, per germline (reference sequence). CDR3 protein: CASSSNRGNTEAFF. The CDR3 DNA reads as TGTGCCAGCAGCTCGAACAGGGGAAACACTGAGGCTTTCTTT.

The rearrangement links TRBV28 to TRBJ1-1, with 8 bases matching TRBD1. CDR3 length: 15 amino acids. Trimming at V came to 4 bases and at J to 4 bases, leaving 8 bases not matched to a gene. CDR1 is MDHEN and CDR2 is SYDVKM in the germline V gene. The CDR3 DNA sequence: TGTGCCAGCAGTTCAGGGGGCCGGGGAAGCACTGAAGCTTTCTTT. Amino acid sequence: CASSSGGRGSTEAFF.

The chain's CDR3 is CAWTPQGNYGYTF. The DNA of the CDR3 is TGTGCCTGGACCCCACAGGGGAACTATGGCTACACCTTC. This chain joins TRBV30 and TRBJ1-2; 7 nucleotides match TRBD1. With V trimmed by 4 bases and J by 2 bases, 4 bases remained unmatched. CDR3 length equals 13 residues. The germline V gene encodes CDR1 GTSNPN and CDR2 SVGIG (reference sequence).